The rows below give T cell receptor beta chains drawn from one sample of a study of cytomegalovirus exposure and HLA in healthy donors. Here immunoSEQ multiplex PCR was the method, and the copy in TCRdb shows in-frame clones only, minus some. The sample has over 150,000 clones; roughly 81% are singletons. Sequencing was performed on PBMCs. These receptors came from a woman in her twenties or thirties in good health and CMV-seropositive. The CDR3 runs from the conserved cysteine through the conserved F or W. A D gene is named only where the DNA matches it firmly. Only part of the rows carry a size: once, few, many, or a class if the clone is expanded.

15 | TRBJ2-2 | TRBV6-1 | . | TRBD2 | CATFSGRAYTGELFF | TGTGCCACCTTTAGCGGGAGGGCCTACACCGGGGAGCTGTTTTTT
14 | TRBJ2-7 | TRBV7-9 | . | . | CASSLAESLYEQYF | TGTGCCAGCAGCTTAGCGGAGTCCCTCTACGAGCAGTACTTC
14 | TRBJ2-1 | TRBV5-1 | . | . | CASSLDYSDNEQFF | TGCGCCAGCAGCTTAGACTACTCCGATAATGAGCAGTTCTTC
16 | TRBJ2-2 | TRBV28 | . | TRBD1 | CASSLKTGGPTGELFF | TGTGCCAGCAGTCTAAAGACAGGGGGCCCCACCGGGGAGCTGTTTTTT
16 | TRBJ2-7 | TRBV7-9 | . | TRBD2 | CASGLDLAGYSYEQYF | TGTGCCAGCGGCTTAGACCTAGCGGGCTACTCCTACGAGCAGTACTTC
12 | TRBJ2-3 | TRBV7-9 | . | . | CASSPSTDTQYF | TGTGCCAGCAGCCCTAGCACAGATACGCAGTATTTT
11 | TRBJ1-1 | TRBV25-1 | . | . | CASSPGTEAFF | TGTGCCAGCAGTCCGGGGACTGAAGCTTTCTTT
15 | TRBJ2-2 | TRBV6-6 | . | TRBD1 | CATGRDRASTGELFF | TGTGCCACGGGACGGGACAGGGCCAGCACCGGGGAGCTGTTTTTT
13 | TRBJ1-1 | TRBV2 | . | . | CAGFQRLNTEAFF | TGTGCCGGCTTCCAGAGGCTGAACACTGAAGCTTTCTTT
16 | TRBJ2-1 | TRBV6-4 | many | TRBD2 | CASSETGTSGSNEQFF | TGTGCCAGCAGTGAAACCGGGACTAGCGGGAGCAATGAGCAGTTCTTC
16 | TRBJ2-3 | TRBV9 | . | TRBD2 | CASSVDEAGVTDTQYF | TGTGCCAGCAGCGTAGATGAAGCGGGAGTTACAGATACGCAGTATTTT
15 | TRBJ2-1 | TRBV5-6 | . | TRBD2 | CASSFAGAPYNEQFF | TGTGCCAGCAGCTTCGCGGGAGCCCCTTACAATGAGCAGTTCTTC
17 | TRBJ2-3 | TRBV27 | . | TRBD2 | CASSLDGREYDTDTQYF | TGTGCCAGCAGTTTAGATGGGCGGGAGTATGACACAGATACGCAGTATTTT
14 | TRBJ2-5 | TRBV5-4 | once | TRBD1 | CASSSGGRQETQYF | TGTGCCAGCAGCTCAGGGGGACGGCAAGAGACCCAGTACTTC
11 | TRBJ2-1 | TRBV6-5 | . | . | CASRSVAEQFF | TGTGCCAGCCGGAGCGTCGCTGAGCAGTTCTTC
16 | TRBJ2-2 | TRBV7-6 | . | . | CASSPTTSTAVGELFF | TGTGCCAGCAGCCCCACGACCTCTACGGCGGTCGGGGAGCTGTTTTTT
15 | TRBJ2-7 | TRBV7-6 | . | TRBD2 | CASSLAPGGSYEQYF | TGTGCCAGCAGCTTAGCTCCGGGGGGCTCCTACGAGCAGTACTTC
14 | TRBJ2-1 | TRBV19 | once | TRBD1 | CASTRTGSQGEQFF | TGTGCCAGTACCCGGACAGGTAGCCAAGGTGAGCAGTTCTTC
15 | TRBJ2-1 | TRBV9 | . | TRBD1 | CASRVGTGAYNEQFF | TGTGCCAGCAGAGTAGGGACAGGGGCCTACAATGAGCAGTTCTTC
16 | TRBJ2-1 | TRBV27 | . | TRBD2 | CASSLSSTSGVKGEFF | TGTGCCAGCAGTTTATCGTCCACTAGCGGAGTCAAAGGGGAGTTCTTC
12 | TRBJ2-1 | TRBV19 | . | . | CASKQGYNEQFF | TGTGCCAGTAAACAGGGATACAATGAGCAGTTCTTC
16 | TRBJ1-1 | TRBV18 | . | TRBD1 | CASLSDRGRTNTEAFF | TGTGCCAGCTTATCGGACAGGGGGCGGACAAACACTGAAGCTTTCTTT